This record looks at one T cell receptor (beta chain) sequence and its context. The data derive from a study of shared clonotypes between healthy human individuals. Produced via immunoSEQ multiplex PCR; TCRdb's table is partial and in-frame only. This table has roughly 2.5 million clones, around nine tenths appearing once. Trimming took 5 bases from V and 0 from J, leaving 8 bases between them. CDR1 is SGHNT and CDR2 is YENEEA in the germline V gene. This CDR3 contains 14 residues. The TCR originated in a man aged 18 to 29 in good health. The V gene is TRBV11-3, the J gene TRBJ2-1, with D possibly being TRBD2 (5 bases). The sample taken for sequencing was naive CD4+ T cells sorted from blood. Subset of the sample: CD45RA+ positively selected. The CDR3 nucleotides read TGTGCCAGCAGCGGAGGTCCCTCCTACAATGAGCAGTTCTTC. Amino acids: CASSGGPSYNEQFF.